The sequence of this T cell receptor (beta chain) was determined in a study of T-cell reconstitution after alpha-beta-depleted transplantation in children. Whole-study results and caveats: Several hundred expanded graft clones reportedly were the source of alpha-beta T cells about two months after transplant. At one year after transplant, newly produced T cells mostly accounted for T-cell counts and diversity. Recipient T cells and thymic progenitors that survived gave rise to the high TCRbeta diversity observed at day 60 in some patients.

This sample's TCRbeta library carried unique molecular identifier barcodes. TCRdb recomputed calls from the PCR reads with MiXCR, one row per CDR3 protein. This sample has 250,000 to 300,000 distinct CDR3 sequences, with less than 9.5% found just once. This clonotype was detected only a few times. The antigen is undetermined. CDR1 is SNHLY and CDR2 is FYNNEI in the germline V gene. The V end was cut by 5 bases, the J end by 6 bases, with 11 bases between. CDR3 length: 12 amino acids. The specimen comprised peripheral blood, sampled 360 days after TCRalphabeta/CD19-depleted stem cell transplant. This TCR was sampled from a female patient aged 2-9 years who had a stem cell transplant for Fanconi anemia, so the T cells may come from the graft donor. The chain employs TRBV2 and TRBJ2-7; no reliable D call. CDR3 DNA sequence: TGTGCCAGCAGTAAGCGCTCCCTCGAGCAGTACTTC. Amino acid sequence: CASSKRSLEQYF.